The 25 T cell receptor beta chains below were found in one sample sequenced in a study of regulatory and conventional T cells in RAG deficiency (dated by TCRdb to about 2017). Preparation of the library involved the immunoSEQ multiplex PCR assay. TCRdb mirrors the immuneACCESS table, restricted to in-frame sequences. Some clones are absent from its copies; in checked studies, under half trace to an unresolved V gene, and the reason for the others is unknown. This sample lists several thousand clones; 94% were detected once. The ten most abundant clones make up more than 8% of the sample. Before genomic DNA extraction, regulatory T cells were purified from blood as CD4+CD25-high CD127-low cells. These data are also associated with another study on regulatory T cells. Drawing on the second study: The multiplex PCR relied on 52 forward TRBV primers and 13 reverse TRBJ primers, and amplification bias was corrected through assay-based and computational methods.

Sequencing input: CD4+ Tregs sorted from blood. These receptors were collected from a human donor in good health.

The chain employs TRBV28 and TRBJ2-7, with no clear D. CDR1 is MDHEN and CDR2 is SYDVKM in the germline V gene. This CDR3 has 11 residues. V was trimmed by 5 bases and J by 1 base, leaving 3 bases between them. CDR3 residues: CASSESYEQYF. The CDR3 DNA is TGTGCCAGCAGTGAGTCCTACGAGCAGTACTTC.

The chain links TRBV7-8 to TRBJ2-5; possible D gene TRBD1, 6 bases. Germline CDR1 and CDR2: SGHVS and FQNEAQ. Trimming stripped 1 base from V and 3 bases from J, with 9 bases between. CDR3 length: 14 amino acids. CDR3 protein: CASSLDWTEETQYF. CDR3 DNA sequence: TGTGCCAGCAGCTTAGACTGGACAGAAGAGACCCAGTACTTC.

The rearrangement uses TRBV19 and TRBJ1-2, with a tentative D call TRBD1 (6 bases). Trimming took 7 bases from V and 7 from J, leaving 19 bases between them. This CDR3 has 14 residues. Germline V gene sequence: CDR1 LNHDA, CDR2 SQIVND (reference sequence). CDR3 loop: CASTGDPDVFGYTF. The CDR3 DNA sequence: TGTGCCAGTACAGGGGACCCCGATGTTTTTGGCTACACCTTC.

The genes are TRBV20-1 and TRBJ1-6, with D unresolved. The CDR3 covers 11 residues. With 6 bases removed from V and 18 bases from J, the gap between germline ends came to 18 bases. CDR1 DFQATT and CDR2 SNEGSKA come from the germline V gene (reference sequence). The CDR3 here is CSARTGPIYHF. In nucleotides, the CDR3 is TGCAGTGCAAGGACTGGGCCGATATACCACTTT.

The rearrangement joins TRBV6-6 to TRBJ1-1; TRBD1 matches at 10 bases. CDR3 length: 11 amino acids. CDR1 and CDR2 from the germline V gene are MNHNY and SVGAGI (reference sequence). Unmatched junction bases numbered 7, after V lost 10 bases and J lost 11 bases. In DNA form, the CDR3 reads TGTGCCACCCGACAGGGGGCGTGGGCTTTCTTT. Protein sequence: CATRQGAWAFF.

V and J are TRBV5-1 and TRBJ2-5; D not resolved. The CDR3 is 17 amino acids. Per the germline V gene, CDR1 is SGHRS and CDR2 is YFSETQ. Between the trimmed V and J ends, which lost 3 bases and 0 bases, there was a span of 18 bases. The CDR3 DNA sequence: TGCGCCAGCAGCTCGGGTCTTATCCAATCGTACCAAGAGACCCAGTACTTC. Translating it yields CASSSGLIQSYQETQYF. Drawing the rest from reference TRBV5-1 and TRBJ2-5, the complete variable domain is KAGVTQTPRYLIKTRGQQVTLSCSPISGHRSVSWYQQTPGQGLQFLFEYFSETQRNKGNFPGRFSGRQFSNSRSEMNVSTLELGDSALYLCASSSGLIQSYQETQYFGPGTRLLVL.

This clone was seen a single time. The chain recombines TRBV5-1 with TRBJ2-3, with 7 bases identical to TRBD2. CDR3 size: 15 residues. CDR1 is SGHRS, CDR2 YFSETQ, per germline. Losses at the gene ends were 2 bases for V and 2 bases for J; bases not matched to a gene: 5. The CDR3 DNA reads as TGCGCCAGCAGCTTTGGCGGGAGAGTCACAGATACGCAGTATTTT. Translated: CASSFGGRVTDTQYF.

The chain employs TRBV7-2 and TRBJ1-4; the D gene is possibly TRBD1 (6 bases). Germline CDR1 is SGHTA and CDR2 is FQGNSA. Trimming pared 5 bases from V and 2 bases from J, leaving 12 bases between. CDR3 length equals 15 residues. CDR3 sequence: CASSLQGRTNEKLFF. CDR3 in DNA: TGTGCCAGCAGCCTCCAGGGGAGGACTAATGAAAAACTGTTTTTT. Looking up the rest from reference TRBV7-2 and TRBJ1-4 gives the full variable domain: GAGVSQSPSNKVTEKGKDVELRCDPISGHTALYWYRQSLGQGLEFLIYFQGNSAPDKSGLPSDRFSAERTGGSVSTLTIQRTQQEDSAVYLCASSLQGRTNEKLFFGSGTQLSVL.

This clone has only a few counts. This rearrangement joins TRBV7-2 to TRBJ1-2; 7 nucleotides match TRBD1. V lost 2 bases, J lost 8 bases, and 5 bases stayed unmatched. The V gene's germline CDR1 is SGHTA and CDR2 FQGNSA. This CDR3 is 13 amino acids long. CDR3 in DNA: TGTGCCAGCAGCTTACGACAGGGAGTAGGCTACACCTTC. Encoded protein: CASSLRQGVGYTF.

The CDR3 spells CASSQKKRGETNTGELFF. The CDR3 DNA sequence: TGTGCCAGCAGCCAAAAAAAGCGGGGGGAGACGAACACCGGGGAGCTGTTTTTT. V and J are TRBV5-4 and TRBJ2-2, with 9 nucleotides matching TRBD2. The ends lost 4 bases at V and 0 bases at J; junction bases unmatched: 10. The CDR3 consists of 18 residues. Looked up from germline, CDR1 is SGHNT and CDR2 is YYREEE (reference sequence).

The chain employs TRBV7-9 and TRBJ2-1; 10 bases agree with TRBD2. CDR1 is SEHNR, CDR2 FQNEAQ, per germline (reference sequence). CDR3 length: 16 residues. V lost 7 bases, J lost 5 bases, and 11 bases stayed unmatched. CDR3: CASTPQAGGPHNEQFF. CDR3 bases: TGTGCCAGCACACCCCAAGCGGGGGGGCCTCACAATGAGCAGTTCTTC.

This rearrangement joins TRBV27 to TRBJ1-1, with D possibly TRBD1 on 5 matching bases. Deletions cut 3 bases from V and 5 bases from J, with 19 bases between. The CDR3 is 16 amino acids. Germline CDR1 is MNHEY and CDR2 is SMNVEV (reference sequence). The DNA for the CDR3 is TGTGCCAGCAGTTTCCACCCCCCCGGGGGAAGGACTGAAGCTTTCTTT. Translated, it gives CASSFHPPGGRTEAFF.

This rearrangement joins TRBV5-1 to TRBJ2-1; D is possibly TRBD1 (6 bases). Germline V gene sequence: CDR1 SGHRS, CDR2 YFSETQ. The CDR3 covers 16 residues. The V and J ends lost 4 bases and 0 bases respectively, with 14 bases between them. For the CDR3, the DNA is TGCGCCAGCAGCATATGGACAGCTAGCTCCTACAATGAGCAGTTCTTC. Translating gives CASSIWTASSYNEQFF.

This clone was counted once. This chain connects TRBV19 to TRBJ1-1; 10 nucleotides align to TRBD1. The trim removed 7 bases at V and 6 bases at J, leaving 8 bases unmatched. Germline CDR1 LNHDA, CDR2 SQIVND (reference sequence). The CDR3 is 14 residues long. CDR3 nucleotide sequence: TGTGCCAGTATTCACGGGACAGGGGTGGCTGAAGCTTTCTTT. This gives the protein CASIHGTGVAEAFF.

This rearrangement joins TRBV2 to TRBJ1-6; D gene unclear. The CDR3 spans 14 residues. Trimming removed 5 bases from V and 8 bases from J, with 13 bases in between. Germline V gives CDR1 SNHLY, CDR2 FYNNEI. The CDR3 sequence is CASSWAFKDSPLHF. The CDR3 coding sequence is TGTGCCAGCAGTTGGGCCTTTAAGGATTCACCCCTCCACTTT. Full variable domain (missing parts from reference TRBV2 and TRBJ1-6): EPEVTQTPSHQVTQMGQEVILRCVPISNHLYFYWYRQILGQKVEFLVSFYNNEISEKSEIFDDQFSVERPDGSNFTLKIRSTKLEDSAMYFCASSWAFKDSPLHFGNGTRLTVT.

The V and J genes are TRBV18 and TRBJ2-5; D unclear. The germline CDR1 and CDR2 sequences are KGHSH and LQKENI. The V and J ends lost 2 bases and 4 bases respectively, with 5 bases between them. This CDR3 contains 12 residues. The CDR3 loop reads CASSPSGETQYF. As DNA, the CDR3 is TGTGCCAGCTCACCATCGGGAGAGACCCAGTACTTC.

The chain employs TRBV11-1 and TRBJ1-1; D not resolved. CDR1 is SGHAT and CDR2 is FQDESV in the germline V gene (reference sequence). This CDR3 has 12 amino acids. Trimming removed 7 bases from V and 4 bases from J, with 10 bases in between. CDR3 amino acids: CASTGRSTEAFF. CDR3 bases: TGTGCCAGCACCGGTCGGAGCACTGAAGCTTTCTTT.

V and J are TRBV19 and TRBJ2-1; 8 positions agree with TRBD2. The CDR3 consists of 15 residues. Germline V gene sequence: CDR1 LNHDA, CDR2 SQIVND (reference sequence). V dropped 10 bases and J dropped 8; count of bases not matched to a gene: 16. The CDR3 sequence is CATRNRGGGFDEQFF. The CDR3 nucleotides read TGTGCCACACGAAATCGGGGCGGGGGGTTCGATGAGCAGTTCTTC.

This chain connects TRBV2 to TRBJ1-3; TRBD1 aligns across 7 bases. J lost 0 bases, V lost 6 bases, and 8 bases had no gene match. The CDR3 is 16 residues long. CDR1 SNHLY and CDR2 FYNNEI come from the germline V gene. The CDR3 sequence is CASRGNRGYSGNTIYF. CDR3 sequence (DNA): TGTGCCAGCAGGGGGAACAGGGGATACTCTGGAAACACCATATATTTT.

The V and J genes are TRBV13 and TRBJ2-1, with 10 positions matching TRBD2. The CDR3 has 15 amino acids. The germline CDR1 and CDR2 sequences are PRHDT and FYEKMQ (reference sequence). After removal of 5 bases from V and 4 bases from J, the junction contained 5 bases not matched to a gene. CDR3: CASSLWTSGYNEQFF. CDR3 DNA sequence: TGTGCCAGCAGCCTCTGGACTAGCGGTTACAATGAGCAGTTCTTC. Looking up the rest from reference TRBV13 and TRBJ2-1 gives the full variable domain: AAGVIQSPRHLIKEKRETATLKCYPIPRHDTVYWYQQGPGQDPQFLISFYEKMQSDKGSIPDRFSAQQFSDYHSELNMSSLELGDSALYFCASSLWTSGYNEQFFGPGTRLTVL.

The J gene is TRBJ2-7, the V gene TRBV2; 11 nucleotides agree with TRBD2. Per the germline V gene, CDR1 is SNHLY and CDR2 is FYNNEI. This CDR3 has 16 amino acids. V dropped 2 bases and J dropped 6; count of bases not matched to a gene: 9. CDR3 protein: CASSETTSGSTSEQYF. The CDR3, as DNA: TGTGCCAGCAGTGAAACCACTAGCGGGAGTACGAGCGAGCAGTACTTC.

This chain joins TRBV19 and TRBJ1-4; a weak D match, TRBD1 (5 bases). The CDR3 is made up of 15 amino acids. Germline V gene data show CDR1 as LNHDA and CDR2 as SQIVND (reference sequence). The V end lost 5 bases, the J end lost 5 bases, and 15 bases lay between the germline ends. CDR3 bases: TGTGCCAGTAGTGCATCCGGGACGGCAAATGAAAAACTGTTTTTT. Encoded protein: CASSASGTANEKLFF.

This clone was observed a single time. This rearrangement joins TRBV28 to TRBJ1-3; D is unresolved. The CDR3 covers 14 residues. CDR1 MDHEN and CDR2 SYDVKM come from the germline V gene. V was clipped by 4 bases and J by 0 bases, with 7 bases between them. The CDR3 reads CASSWQFSGNTIYF. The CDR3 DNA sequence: TGTGCCAGCAGTTGGCAATTCTCTGGAAACACCATATATTTT.

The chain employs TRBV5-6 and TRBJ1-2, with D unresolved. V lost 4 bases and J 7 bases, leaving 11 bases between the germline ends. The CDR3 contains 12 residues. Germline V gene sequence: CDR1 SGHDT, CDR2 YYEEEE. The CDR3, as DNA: TGTGCCAGCAGCCCCAGGACGGGTGGCTACACCTTC. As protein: CASSPRTGGYTF.

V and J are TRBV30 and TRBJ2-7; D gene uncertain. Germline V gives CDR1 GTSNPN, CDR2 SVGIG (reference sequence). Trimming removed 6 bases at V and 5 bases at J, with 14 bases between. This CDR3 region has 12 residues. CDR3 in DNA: TGTGCCTGCCACCCCTCCCCAAACGAGCAGTACTTC. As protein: CACHPSPNEQYF.